This is a list of T cell receptor beta chains from one sample in a study of shared clonotypes between healthy human individuals. Assay used: immunoSEQ multiplex PCR; TCRdb lists only in-frame clones, some missing. This sample has 550,000 to 800,000 clones, with about 92% found just once. Sequenced material: memory CD8+ T cells from PBMCs. These receptor sequences come from a man between 18 and 29 years old in good health. Some clones in this sample may be carry-over from other donors' samples. Each CDR3 is given with its conserved first and last residue. The D gene is left open where the match is weak. Clone size, where shown, is once, few, many, or a class for clones that have expanded.

TRBJ1-1,.,TRBV19,.,CASSVDGRPNTEAFF,TGTGCCAGTAGTGTGGACGGCCGGCCGAACACTGAAGCTTTCTTT
TRBJ2-6,.,TRBV27,.,CASSFAGPPSSGANVLTF,TGTGCCAGCAGTTTCGCAGGACCACCGTCCTCTGGGGCCAACGTCCTGACTTTC
TRBJ2-3,.,TRBV9,TRBD2,CASSLRGLAGVSDTQYF,TGTGCCAGCAGCCTAAGGGGACTAGCGGGAGTGTCAGATACGCAGTATTTT
TRBJ1-5,many,TRBV27,.,CASSEEGAQPQHF,TGTGCCAGCAGTGAAGAAGGGGCTCAGCCCCAGCATTTT
TRBJ1-1,.,TRBV10-2,.,CASSEWGANTEAFF,TGCGCCAGCAGTGAGTGGGGCGCGAACACTGAAGCTTTCTTT
TRBJ1-3,once,TRBV4-1,TRBD1,CASSQSLGQGNTIYF,TGCGCCAGCAGCCAATCTTTAGGACAGGGGAACACCATATATTTT
TRBJ2-1,once,TRBV4-3,.,CASSQDPPGNSYNEQFF,TGCGCCAGCAGCCAAGATCCCCCCGGCAACTCCTACAATGAGCAGTTCTTC
TRBJ1-1,.,TRBV6-5,.,CASSYLNLGGTEAFF,TGTGCCAGCAGTTACTTAAATTTGGGGGGCACTGAAGCTTTCTTT
TRBJ2-1,once,TRBV10-3,TRBD2,CAISEPLAGGQGEQFF,TGTGCCATCAGTGAGCCATTAGCGGGAGGCCAGGGCGAGCAGTTCTTC
TRBJ2-2,.,TRBV7-8,.,CASSPLPLNTGELFF,TGTGCCAGCAGCCCCCTTCCACTTAACACCGGGGAGCTGTTTTTT
TRBJ2-7,once,TRBV5-1,.,CASSPRISYEQYF,TGCGCCAGCAGCCCACGAATCTCCTACGAGCAGTACTTC
TRBJ1-1,.,TRBV4-3,.,CASSQDGGAGTEAFF,TGCGCCAGCAGCCAAGATGGGGGGGCGGGAACTGAAGCTTTCTTT
TRBJ2-7,once,TRBV9,.,CASSVAGQNYEQYF,TGTGCCAGCAGCGTAGCTGGACAAAACTACGAGCAGTACTTC
TRBJ1-1,.,TRBV28,TRBD1,CASSLIRSRGLKPTEAFF,TGTGCCAGCAGTTTAATAAGGAGCAGGGGGCTAAAGCCCACTGAAGCTTTCTTT
TRBJ1-2,.,TRBV30,.,CAWSVSVGRAGGYTF,TGTGCCTGGAGTGTATCGGTGGGCAGGGCGGGAGGCTACACCTTC